The rows below give T cell receptor beta chains drawn from one sample of a study of T cell responses to AZD1222 COVID-19 vaccine. Only in-frame clones appear in the TCRdb table, and some are missing; sequencing was by immunoSEQ multiplex PCR. The data show 70,000 or so clones, around four fifths seen once. The material was peripheral blood, obtained on day 0 of AZD1222 vaccination. The receptors here all came from an adult in good health. Both conserved end residues are part of each CDR3. D genes are given only for firm matches. Rows may omit the clone size; those that give it use once, few, many or a size class.

CDR3 protein: CASSPQRQGYEQYF; CDR3 DNA: TGTGCCAGCAGCCCCCAAAGACAGGGATACGAGCAGTACTTC; CDR3 length: 14; D gene: TRBD1; J gene: TRBJ2-7; V gene: TRBV9; clone size: NA
CDR3 protein: CASSVRVQPQHF; CDR3 DNA: TGTGCCAGCAGCGTCAGGGTTCAGCCCCAGCATTTT; CDR3 length: 12; D gene: NA; J gene: TRBJ1-5; V gene: TRBV7-8; clone size: NA
CDR3 protein: CASSPNRVENTGELFF; CDR3 DNA: TGTGCCAGCAGCCCAAATAGAGTGGAGAACACCGGGGAGCTGTTTTTT; CDR3 length: 16; D gene: NA; J gene: TRBJ2-2; V gene: TRBV7-2; clone size: NA
CDR3 protein: CASSRKPGEGYTF; CDR3 DNA: TGTGCCAGCAGCCGTAAACCCGGGGAAGGCTACACCTTC; CDR3 length: 13; D gene: NA; J gene: TRBJ1-2; V gene: TRBV11-2; clone size: NA
CDR3 protein: CASSQGWRGGLGTDTQYF; CDR3 DNA: TGTGCCAGCAGCCAAGGTTGGCGGGGGGGCCTAGGCACAGATACGCAGTATTTT; CDR3 length: 18; D gene: TRBD2; J gene: TRBJ2-3; V gene: TRBV3-1/TRBV3-2; clone size: NA
CDR3 protein: CAISERTGGTDTQYF; CDR3 DNA: TGTGCCATCAGTGAGAGGACAGGAGGCACAGATACGCAGTATTTT; CDR3 length: 15; D gene: TRBD1; J gene: TRBJ2-3; V gene: TRBV10-3; clone size: NA
CDR3 protein: CAISESGQNNEQFF; CDR3 DNA: TGTGCCATCAGTGAGTCGGGGCAGAACAATGAGCAGTTCTTC; CDR3 length: 14; D gene: NA; J gene: TRBJ2-1; V gene: TRBV10-3; clone size: NA
CDR3 protein: CASRSSGPLAKNIQYF; CDR3 DNA: TGTGCCAGCAGGTCATCCGGGCCACTAGCCAAAAACATTCAGTACTTC; CDR3 length: 16; D gene: NA; J gene: TRBJ2-4; V gene: TRBV28; clone size: NA
CDR3 protein: CAWSVAANYGYTF; CDR3 DNA: TGTGCCTGGAGTGTAGCCGCTAACTATGGCTACACCTTC; CDR3 length: 13; D gene: NA; J gene: TRBJ1-2; V gene: TRBV30; clone size: NA
CDR3 protein: CASSLAGYNQPQHF; CDR3 DNA: TGTGCCAGCAGCTTAGCCGGTTACAATCAGCCCCAGCATTTT; CDR3 length: 14; D gene: NA; J gene: TRBJ1-5; V gene: TRBV7-9; clone size: NA
CDR3 protein: CASSGRDRVYYGYTF; CDR3 DNA: TGTGCCAGCAGCGGACGGGACAGGGTATACTATGGCTACACCTTC; CDR3 length: 15; D gene: TRBD1; J gene: TRBJ1-2; V gene: TRBV11-2; clone size: NA
CDR3 protein: CAWTDSLSNQPQHF; CDR3 DNA: TGTGCCTGGACCGACAGCCTCTCCAATCAGCCCCAGCATTTT; CDR3 length: 14; D gene: NA; J gene: TRBJ1-5; V gene: TRBV30; clone size: NA
CDR3 protein: CASSPLGSGNTIYF; CDR3 DNA: TGTGCCAGTAGCCCTCTAGGTTCTGGAAACACCATATATTTT; CDR3 length: 14; D gene: NA; J gene: TRBJ1-3; V gene: TRBV19; clone size: NA
CDR3 protein: CASSTVAGVVGELFF; CDR3 DNA: TGTGCCAGCAGCACAGTAGCGGGGGTCGTCGGGGAGCTGTTTTTT; CDR3 length: 15; D gene: NA; J gene: TRBJ2-2; V gene: TRBV21-1; clone size: NA
CDR3 protein: CASSMYREFGETQYF; CDR3 DNA: TGTGCCAGTAGTATGTACAGAGAGTTTGGAGAGACCCAGTACTTC; CDR3 length: 15; D gene: NA; J gene: TRBJ2-5; V gene: TRBV19; clone size: NA
CDR3 protein: CASSFTPAAYEQYF; CDR3 DNA: TGTGCCAGCAGCTTTACCCCAGCAGCCTACGAGCAGTACTTC; CDR3 length: 14; D gene: NA; J gene: TRBJ2-7; V gene: TRBV7-9; clone size: NA
CDR3 protein: CASSQEGTIAKNIQYF; CDR3 DNA: TGCGCCAGCAGCCAAGAAGGGACAATAGCCAAAAACATTCAGTACTTC; CDR3 length: 16; D gene: NA; J gene: TRBJ2-4; V gene: TRBV4-1; clone size: NA
CDR3 protein: CASSVGLVASTDTQYF; CDR3 DNA: TGTGCCAGCAGTGTAGGACTCGTTGCTAGCACAGATACGCAGTATTTT; CDR3 length: 16; D gene: NA; J gene: TRBJ2-3; V gene: TRBV6-1; clone size: NA
CDR3 protein: CASSYVRGRPMNTEAFF; CDR3 DNA: TGTGCCAGCAGTTACGTCAGGGGGCGGCCTATGAACACTGAAGCTTTCTTT; CDR3 length: 17; D gene: TRBD1; J gene: TRBJ1-1; V gene: TRBV6-2/TRBV6-3; clone size: NA
CDR3 protein: CASSNREFEQYF; CDR3 DNA: TGTGCCAGCAGCAACAGGGAGTTCGAGCAGTACTTC; CDR3 length: 12; D gene: NA; J gene: TRBJ2-7; V gene: TRBV7-9; clone size: NA
CDR3 protein: CASSLGQPGDTEAFF; CDR3 DNA: TGTGCCAGCAGCTTGGGACAGCCGGGAGACACTGAAGCTTTCTTT; CDR3 length: 15; D gene: NA; J gene: TRBJ1-1; V gene: TRBV5-4; clone size: few
CDR3 protein: CASSQYVGEKLFF; CDR3 DNA: TGTGCCAGCAGCCAGTACGTGGGGGAAAAACTGTTTTTT; CDR3 length: 13; D gene: NA; J gene: TRBJ1-4; V gene: TRBV3-1/TRBV3-2; clone size: NA
CDR3 protein: CASSLAYRAGYTF; CDR3 DNA: TGTGCCAGCAGCTTAGCGTACAGGGCTGGCTACACCTTC; CDR3 length: 13; D gene: NA; J gene: TRBJ1-2; V gene: TRBV7-8; clone size: NA
CDR3 protein: CASSPPGQWEGYTF; CDR3 DNA: TGTGCCAGCAGTCCGCCGGGACAGTGGGAGGGCTACACCTTC; CDR3 length: 14; D gene: TRBD1; J gene: TRBJ1-2; V gene: TRBV6-5; clone size: NA
CDR3 protein: CSVTPWTEIEYGYTF; CDR3 DNA: TGCAGCGTAACCCCTTGGACAGAGATTGAGTATGGCTACACCTTC; CDR3 length: 15; D gene: NA; J gene: TRBJ1-2; V gene: TRBV29-1; clone size: NA
CDR3 protein: CASSLDIGNTEAFF; CDR3 DNA: TGTGCCAGCAGCTTAGACATCGGGAACACTGAAGCTTTCTTT; CDR3 length: 14; D gene: NA; J gene: TRBJ1-1; V gene: TRBV9; clone size: NA
CDR3 protein: CALRNRDSFSYTF; CDR3 DNA: TGTGCCCTACGGAACCGGGACTCCTTCAGCTACACCTTC; CDR3 length: 13; D gene: NA; J gene: TRBJ1-2; V gene: TRBV30; clone size: NA
CDR3 protein: CASSPLGGAPGYTF; CDR3 DNA: TGTGCCAGCAGTCCCCTAGGAGGAGCGCCTGGCTACACCTTC; CDR3 length: 14; D gene: NA; J gene: TRBJ1-2; V gene: TRBV6-5; clone size: NA
CDR3 protein: CASKAGGPTEAFF; CDR3 DNA: TGTGCCAGCAAGGCAGGGGGACCCACTGAAGCTTTCTTT; CDR3 length: 13; D gene: TRBD1; J gene: TRBJ1-1; V gene: TRBV3-1/TRBV3-2; clone size: NA
CDR3 protein: CSVAGSSISKNIQYF; CDR3 DNA: TGCAGCGTTGCCGGCAGTTCTATCTCCAAAAACATTCAGTACTTC; CDR3 length: 15; D gene: NA; J gene: TRBJ2-4; V gene: TRBV29-1; clone size: NA
CDR3 protein: CASSRQAGRETQYF; CDR3 DNA: TGTGCTAGCAGCCGACAAGCGGGGAGGGAGACCCAGTACTTC; CDR3 length: 14; D gene: TRBD2; J gene: TRBJ2-5; V gene: TRBV7-7; clone size: NA
CDR3 protein: CASKVGRENTGELFF; CDR3 DNA: TGCGCCAGCAAAGTTGGCAGGGAGAACACCGGGGAGCTGTTTTTT; CDR3 length: 15; D gene: NA; J gene: TRBJ2-2; V gene: TRBV5-1; clone size: once